The 5 T cell receptor beta chains reported below all come from one sample, sequenced in a study of blood T cell repertoires in COVID-19. The repertoire was sequenced with immunoSEQ multiplex PCR; TCRdb's copy has only in-frame clones and lacks some. The repertoire holds hundreds of thousands of clones, with 80% to 90% as singletons. Sample: PBMCs or T cells enriched from blood (not recorded which). Source of these receptors: a woman in her late teens or twenties who had recovered from COVID-19.

The rearrangement links TRBV27 to TRBJ2-4; 8 bases fit TRBD2. Germline V lookup: CDR1 MNHEY, CDR2 SMNVEV (reference sequence). J lost 6 bases, V lost 3 bases, and 7 bases had no gene match. CDR3 length: 15 residues. The CDR3 DNA follows: TGTGCCAGCAGTTTGGTCTGGGCGGGGGGAAACATTCAGTACTTC. It specifies CASSLVWAGGNIQYF.

The chain has TRBV10-3 and TRBJ2-2; 7 bases are a match to TRBD1. CDR3 length equals 15 residues. Germline CDR1 reads ENHRY; CDR2 reads SYGVKD. V lost 4 bases, J lost 7 bases, and 9 bases stayed unmatched. The CDR3 nucleotides are TGTGCCATCAGTGCGGGACAGATGGAAATCGGGGAGCTGTTTTTT. As protein: CAISAGQMEIGELFF.

This clone was observed once. The V and J genes are TRBV27 and TRBJ2-1; 9 nucleotides agree with TRBD2. CDR3 length: 14 amino acids. The germline CDR1 and CDR2 sequences are MNHEY and SMNVEV (reference sequence). Trimming removed 5 bases from V and 2 bases from J; junction bases left unmatched: 1. Here the CDR3 reads CASSPSGAYNEQFF. DNA for the CDR3: TGTGCCAGCAGTCCTAGCGGGGCCTACAATGAGCAGTTCTTC.

The genes are TRBV2 and TRBJ2-1; 9 bases agree with TRBD2. The CDR3 totals 15 residues. Germline V gene data show CDR1 as SNHLY and CDR2 as FYNNEI. V trimming: 6 bases; J trimming: 4 bases; junction bases outside the gene matches: 7. The CDR3 DNA sequence: TGTGCCAGCAGCGTGGAAGCGGGGGGATACAATGAGCAGTTCTTC. It translates to CASSVEAGGYNEQFF.

The chain is built from TRBV6-2 or TRBV6-3 and TRBJ2-3; 10 bases match TRBD2. This CDR3 has 16 amino acids. Germline CDR1 reads MNHEY; CDR2 reads SVGEGT. The junction had 5 bases not matched to a gene; V was cut back by 5 bases and J by 0 bases. CDR3 sequence: CASSNRLAGSTDTQYF. CDR3 nucleotides: TGTGCCAGCAGTAACCGACTAGCGGGTAGCACAGATACGCAGTATTTT.